This TCR beta chain was identified in a study of T cells expressing NK-cell markers. Study overall: Seven donors tested HCMV-seropositive and one tested seronegative among the eight sequenced. Study-level points and caveats: These clonotypes also led the CD3+CD56-NKG2C+ fraction in a few donors. Expanded NKG2C+ T cell clones were not confirmed as HCMV-specific.

A word on this clonotype: What it binds is unknown.

Beta-chain TCR cDNA was generated via 5'RACE template switching with UMIs. TCRdb processed the 5' RACE reads again and assigns one entry to each CDR3 protein, with no DNA. The sample table includes about 380,000 distinct CDR3 sequences. The CDR3 is 15 residues long. Germline V gives CDR1 PRHDT, CDR2 FYEKMQ (reference sequence). This sequence joins TRBV13 and TRBJ2-2; without DNA, the TCRdb call of TRBD2 cannot be checked. Sequencing was carried out using blood T cells: a sorted CD56 or NKG2C T cell subset, CD4+ or CD8+ T cells, or bulk PBMC T cells (not recorded which). This sequence originates from a man between 18 and 69 years old in good health. This CDR3 reads CASSSSPVASGELFF.